This TCR beta chain was sequenced during a study of cytomegalovirus exposure and HLA in healthy donors (dated by TCRdb to between 2016 and 2019). About the study as a whole: According to an earlier analysis of a few hundred of the donors, 200 million or so T cells yielded 120 million or so unique TCR beta sequences and about 300 Gb of sequence data. Approximately 310 gigabases of sequencing data and approximately 84 million unique TCR sequences were included in an early release covering around 650 HLA-typed donors. Among the roughly 410 genotyped donors, around 79% belonged to the genetic ancestry cluster associated with self-reported Caucasian donors. The study aimed to test whether signatures of past pathogen exposure could be identified by cataloging public T cell receptors. The study used immunosequencing to profile the T cell repertoires of several hundred subjects and linked those repertoires to cytomegalovirus serostatus. In addition to the first cohort of about 650 subjects, a separate validation cohort of approximately 110 different subjects was used. The study combined high-throughput TCR immunosequencing, statistical association of individual TCRs with disease status, and machine learning to predict cytomegalovirus infection status. To study patterns of TCR occurrence, a later analysis re-analyzed previously published TCR beta repertoires from 700 or so donors and added high-resolution HLA genotyping. Rather than drawing on any new phenotypic data, the later analysis identified candidate immune exposures from TCR beta sequences and the way those sequences occurred across donors. An earlier analysis of some 500 of the donors used high-throughput TCR beta sequencing to judge whether each TCR beta V gene segment behaved as functional or pseudogenic. Donor age, sex, ethnicity and CMV serostatus were compiled together with the repertoire data. A later genetic analysis took genome-wide SNP genotypes for 398 of the 666 donors and used that subset as a discovery cohort. All discovery cohort repertoires had been generated on a single sequencing platform. HLA typing included class I and class II loci at four-digit resolution. Typing coverage differed by locus: A, B, C, DRB1 and DQB1 were typed in roughly 620-630 donors, DQA1 in about 500, DPA1 in approximately 600, and DPB1 in about 450. Roughly five DR-DQ haplotypes were handled as single units for association and clustering because linkage in the cohort was strong. On average, 235,054 unique TCR beta nucleotide sequences were sequenced per donor among several hundred genotyped donors of the cohort, with about 19% of those sequences being non-productive. What the work shows at the level of the full study, not this receptor alone: According to a later analysis, TCR association rates differed among HLA loci, with DRB1 alleles showing the most associated TCRs and HLA-C alleles showing the fewest. Because HLA typing was unavailable for some donors at each locus, only the typed subset was used in association tests. A cluster of highly shared sequence variants was judged likely to represent a technical artifact of the sequencing pipeline. The earlier analysis of almost 600 of the donors excluded some 16 rarely observed V segments, including chromosome 9 orphons, because counts were too low. A total of about 150 TCR beta chains were listed by the study as associated with cytomegalovirus. Immune exposure information for the cohort was limited to CMV serostatus. In a later analysis, most CMV-associated TCR beta chains were found to appear HLA-restricted, with HLA associations seemingly driven largely by CMV exposure. Correlated functional status among segregating V segments might be attributable to linkage disequilibrium, but an unknown experimental factor could not be ruled out. Some IMGT-functional V segments, including TRBV6-2 and TRBV6-3, could not be told apart with the 87-base-pair reads, so those segments were excluded. Assigning TCR associations to individual alleles was difficult when HLA alleles, especially DR and DQ, strongly co-occurred. The authors suggested that the approach could potentially be generalized to other disease states and immunological phenotypes. In a later analysis, HLA-associated TCR beta chains showed more clonal expansion and lower generation probabilities than non-associated chains that were equally common. At a false discovery rate of 0.05, a later analysis linked approximately 18,000 TCR beta sequences to specific HLA alleles. The presence/absence analyses assumed that sequencing depth was roughly uniform across donors, and that assumption may not be true. In vitro tests confirmed that a few of the cytomegalovirus-associated TCR beta chains recognize cytomegalovirus antigens. Cytomegalovirus status was reported to be diagnosed by the classifier with high specificity and sensitivity in both the original and validation cohorts. In a later analysis, several top co-occurrence clusters were reported to appear linked to parvovirus B19, influenza, CMV and Epstein-Barr virus. Only TCR beta chains were sequenced in this cohort, and the absence of alpha or paired-chain data limited detectable features. While some public TCRs were present in many individuals, most TCR sequences turned up only very rarely across donors. An association between a missense DCLRE1C variant and V-gene and J-gene trimming of TCR beta chains was found in a later genetic analysis and replicated in an independent cohort. In an earlier analysis of 587 of the donors, most TCR beta V segments appeared in productive rearrangements about 87% or about 30% of the time, broadly matching IMGT annotations. A further reported finding was that TCR beta sequences accurately predicted the HLA-A and HLA-B alleles for most subjects in the first cohort. In a later genetic analysis, fewer N-insertions in productive TCRs were reported among donors in an Asian-associated ancestry cluster than the roughly 700-donor mean.

On this clone: Its antigen remains undetermined. No base quality values were provided; no much bigger clone lies one nucleotide off.

The cohort was made up of several hundred healthy bone marrow donors. Cohort members were all nominally healthy when sampled, although unrecorded immune exposures were likely present. The donor tested CMV seropositive, placing the donor among the 290 or so seropositive members of the cohort. Each donor provided a peripheral blood sample, and peripheral blood mononuclear cells were used for TCR beta sequencing. Genomic DNA was extracted from the blood cell samples with the Qiagen DNeasy Blood Extraction Kit. From its cysteine to its phenylalanine, the CDR3 spans 14 amino acids. Just CDR3 DNA is preserved here, 42 bases in frame from base 1. Relative to germline, V is 0 bases shorter and J is 0 bases shorter, with 8 bases between their ends. Based on the germline V gene (reference sequence), the CDR1 and CDR2 sequences are GTSNPN and SVGIG. To prepare the library, the immunoSEQ multiplex PCR assay was applied. A mixture of 60 forward primers for TCR Vbeta segments and 13 reverse primers for TCR Jbeta segments was used in the multiplex PCR. A multiplex PCR assay on genomic DNA amplified the CDR3 region of rearranged TCR beta genes. On the Illumina HiSeq System, the amplified TCR beta libraries were sequenced as 87-base-pair reads. The authors' pipeline ran thus. A later analysis counted tens of millions of unique TCR beta chains across the roughly 700 repertoires, and 9 million to 14 million of these chains were shared by at least two donors. Raw reads were error-corrected and collapsed into unique sequences with a nearest-neighbor algorithm that merged closely related sequences to remove PCR and sequencing errors. Alignment of CDR3 sequences to IMGT reference sequences was used to assign V, D and J gene segments. For a sequence to be retained, a match of at least six nucleotides was required to both a V gene segment and a J gene segment. Rearrangements were called productive when the CDR3 lacked stop codons and stayed in frame with V and J; all others were non-productive. Following IMGT convention, CDR3 was defined as the stretch from the second conserved V-encoded cysteine up to the conserved J-encoded phenylalanine. The earlier analysis of about 560 of the donors excluded any sequence lacking an unambiguous match to a single V gene segment. In an earlier analysis of around 600 of the donors, V segments were called functional above 56.7% productive rearrangements and were called segregating when the between-donor standard deviation exceeded 5%. To diagnose cytomegalovirus status from the catalog of TCR beta chain sequences, a statistical classification framework was built. A later analysis assigned V and J genes by comparing TCR nucleotide sequences with IMGT/GENE-DB human TR gene sequences. Using the TCRdist pipeline, a later analysis assigned CDR3 sequences along with most-parsimonious VDJ recombination scenarios. In a later analysis, each TCR beta chain was defined by its CDR3 amino acid sequence together with its V-gene family, and reads lacking a unique V-gene family were excluded. A later analysis removed 500 to 600 highly shared, low-generation-probability nucleotide sequences to deal with suspected cross-contamination and a sequencing artifact. For each public chain, a later analysis derived a clonal expansion index from normalized ranks of inferred template counts within each repertoire. Generation probabilities in a later analysis came from a VDJ recombination model fitted to out-of-frame rearrangements, and those results were checked against IGoR. Hypergeometric tests were used in a later analysis to score TCR-TCR, TCR-HLA and TCR-CMV co-occurrence, with a repertoire-size bias correction applied to the TCR pairs. A later analysis estimated false discovery rates by permuting HLA or CMV assignments 20 times. In a later analysis, co-occurring TCRs were grouped using DBSCAN, with TCRdist sequence similarity added in when clustering inside HLA-allele-positive subsets. Co-occurrence clustering excluded repertoires with fewer than 30,000 or more than 120,000 public chains, plus five with anomalous nucleotide sharing. In TCRdb, the immuneACCESS table is reduced to in-frame sequences with V and J assigned. These tables do not hold every clone; where another copy was compared, an unresolved V gene accounts for under half, and the others remain unexplained. The V and J calls and the clone size are those of that table, but D and trimming were determined from the DNA. This sample holds under 200,000 clones; roughly three quarters were observed only once. The ten largest clones add up to 2.5% to 3.5% of the sample.

Material for sequencing was PBMCs. The source is a woman between 50 and 59 years old in good health and CMV-seropositive. Rearrangement joined TRBV30 to TRBJ1-2, with no confident D gene call. The base sequence is TGTGCCTGGAGTGTTGGCTCGTCTAACTATGGCTACACCTTC. Its protein product is CAWSVGSSNYGYTF.